This T cell receptor (beta chain) is drawn from a study of tissue T cells after allogeneic stem cell transplantation. CDR1 and CDR2 (germline): MGHDK, SYGVNS. The CDR3 has 15 residues. V lost 7 bases and J lost 7, with 22 bases in between. CDR3 sequences, V/J genes, frequencies and template counts came from survey-depth TCRbeta sequencing. TCRdb's table, derived via immunoSEQ multiplex PCR, lists solely in-frame clones and lacks some. Here the sample spans about 6,800 clones, less than 60% being singletons. J is TRBJ1-1 and V is TRBV25-1; D gene ambiguous. This receptor was obtained from an older female donor with lung cancer. Source: duodenum tissue, taken at autopsy. CDR3 sequence reads: CASNPPRPEGGEAFF. The CDR3 bases are TGTGCCAGCAACCCCCCCCGCCCCGAGGGTGGTGAAGCTTTCTTT.